This entry is about one TCR beta chain. Its specificity is not known. These data come from a study of OX40 agonist ivuxolimab in advanced cancers. In the study overall: Patients were treated with ivuxolimab, an agonistic anti-OX40 (CD134) antibody. Regarding the study as a whole: Expanded clones were, on average, more numerous in CD8+ T cells than in CD4+. Also showing low normalized T-cell clonal expansion were some of the nonresponders. Both blood CD4+ and CD8+ T cells showed clonal growth by week 6 at 0.1 to 3.0 mg/kg.

Sequencing used immunoSEQ multiplex PCR; TCRdb keeps in-frame clones, though not all of them. The table records about 90,000 clones, around 90% of them present only once. V lost 0 bases and J 8 bases, leaving 11 bases between the germline ends. Per the germline V gene, CDR1 is SGHNT and CDR2 is YYREEE (reference sequence). This CDR3 contains 13 residues. The specimen was CD4+ or CD8+ T cells sorted from blood, collected in a trial of the OX40 agonist ivuxolimab. The TCR sequence derives from an adult with an advanced solid tumor such as melanoma, head and neck, liver or kidney cancer. The chain has TRBV5-4 and TRBJ1-2, with D perhaps matching TRBD1 (5 bases). CDR3 residues: CASSLVGAGGYTF. DNA for the CDR3: TGTGCCAGCAGCTTGGTTGGGGCGGGCGGCTACACCTTC.